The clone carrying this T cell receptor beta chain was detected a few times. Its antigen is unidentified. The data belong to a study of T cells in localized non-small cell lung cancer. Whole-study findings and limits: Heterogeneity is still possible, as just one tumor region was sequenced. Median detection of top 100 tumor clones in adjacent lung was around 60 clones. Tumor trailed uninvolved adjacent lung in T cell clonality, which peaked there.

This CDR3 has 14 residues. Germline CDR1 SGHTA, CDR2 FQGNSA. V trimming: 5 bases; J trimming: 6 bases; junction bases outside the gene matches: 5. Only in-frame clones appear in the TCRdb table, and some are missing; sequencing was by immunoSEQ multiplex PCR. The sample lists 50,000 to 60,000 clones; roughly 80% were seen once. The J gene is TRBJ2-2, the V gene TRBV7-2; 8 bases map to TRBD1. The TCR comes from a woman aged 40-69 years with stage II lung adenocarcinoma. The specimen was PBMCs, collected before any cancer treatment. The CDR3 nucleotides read TGTGCCAGCAGCGCCAAACAGGGGGCCGGGGAGCTGTTTTTT. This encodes CASSAKQGAGELFF.